Listed below are T cell receptor beta chains from one sample, sequenced in a study of radiotherapy plus CTLA-4 blockade in lung cancer. Produced via immunoSEQ multiplex PCR; TCRdb's table is partial and in-frame only. Counted here are 90,000 to 130,000 clones, more than 65% occurring once; the ten biggest clones make up around 3%. The sequencing used peripheral blood, collected from a patient treated with radiotherapy plus ipilimumab. The receptors come from a human donor with non-small cell lung cancer that progressed on radiotherapy plus ipilimumab. Some clones in this sample may be carry-over from other donors' samples. The CDR3 runs from the conserved cysteine through the conserved F or W. D genes are given only for firm matches. Clone size is given for some rows only: seen once, a few or many times, or a class if the clone is expanded.

clone_size j_call v_call d_call cdr3_nt cdr3_aa
. TRBJ2-7 TRBV7-2 . TGTGCCAGCAGCAGGGGCCCTCGGTGGGAGCAGTACTTC CASSRGPRWEQYF
. TRBJ1-1 TRBV7-3 . TGTGCCAGCAGCCCGGCGGGGCCTTTCGAAGCTTTCTTT CASSPAGPFEAFF
. TRBJ1-5 TRBV5-8 TRBD1 TGTGCCAGCAGCTTGGACAGGGGGCTCGATCAGCCCCAGCATTTT CASSLDRGLDQPQHF
. TRBJ1-1 TRBV27 . TGTGCCAGCAGTTTAGGGGTCCGAGGCACTGAAGCTTTCTTT CASSLGVRGTEAFF
. TRBJ1-3 TRBV4-2 . TGTGCCAGCAGCCAAGATTATGGGGAACCTGGAAACACCATATATTTT CASSQDYGEPGNTIYF
. TRBJ2-6 TRBV5-1 TRBD1 TGCGCCAGCAGTTCTCGGACAGGGTTGGGCTCTGGGGCCAACGTCCTGACTTTC CASSSRTGLGSGANVLTF
. TRBJ2-5 TRBV7-3 . TGTGCCAGCAGCCCCAACAACCAAGAGACCCAGTACTTC CASSPNNQETQYF
. TRBJ1-1 TRBV18 TRBD1 TGTGCCAGCTCACCGACGACAGGGGGCAATACTGAAGCTTTCTTT CASSPTTGGNTEAFF
once TRBJ2-5 TRBV2 TRBD1 TGTGCCAGCAGTTCCGGGACAGGACAAGAGACCCAGTACTTC CASSSGTGQETQYF
. TRBJ2-3 TRBV10-3 . TGTGCCATCAGTGACAGGGTTCCACAGTCGGCAGATACGCAGTATTTT CAISDRVPQSADTQYF
once TRBJ1-6 TRBV2 TRBD1 TGTGCCAGCAGTGAGGGACAGGGGAATTCACCCCTCCACTTT CASSEGQGNSPLHF
. TRBJ2-7 TRBV11-2 . TGTGCCAGCACCCCAGATCCAGGAGTTCCGGAGCAGTACTTC CASTPDPGVPEQYF
once TRBJ1-2 TRBV6-5 . TGTGCCAGCAGTTACATCCAAGGCAACTATGGCTACACCTTC CASSYIQGNYGYTF
. TRBJ1-2 TRBV11-2 TRBD1 TGTGCCAGCAGCTTAGTGGGCAGGGGGGAGGATGGCTACACCTTC CASSLVGRGEDGYTF
. TRBJ2-3 TRBV7-8 TRBD1 TGTGCCAGCCGCAGGGACAGGGCAAGAGATACGCAGTATTTT CASRRDRARDTQYF
. TRBJ1-2 TRBV7-3 TRBD1 TGTGCCAGCAGCTCGGGGACAGGGGACTATGGCTACACCTTC CASSSGTGDYGYTF
. TRBJ2-7 TRBV6-6 TRBD2 TGTGCCAGCAGTTCCGATTTTGCGGGGGGGCGTAGCGAGCAGTACTTC CASSSDFAGGRSEQYF
once TRBJ1-5 TRBV6-1 TRBD1 TGTGCCAGCTTAACAGGGGAGGGTCAGCCCCAGCATTTT CASLTGEGQPQHF
. TRBJ2-3 TRBV6-5 TRBD2 TGTGCCAGCAGTTACTCCGCTAGCGGGGGCTCAGATACGCAGTATTTT CASSYSASGGSDTQYF
. TRBJ1-2 TRBV10-1 TRBD1 TGCGCCAGCCTACAGGGGAATCCCAAAAATAGGGGCTACACCTTC CASLQGNPKNRGYTF
few TRBJ2-1 TRBV19 TRBD2 TGTGCCAGTCTAGGGACTAGCAGTTTTTCCTACAATGAGCAGTTCTTC CASLGTSSFSYNEQFF
. TRBJ2-3 TRBV5-1 TRBD1 TGCGCCAGCAGCTTGGGAACAGGGGACAGCACAGATACGCAGTATTTT CASSLGTGDSTDTQYF
medium-sized TRBJ1-1 TRBV5-8 . TGTGCCAGCAGCTTCAACGTCAGGGGTTGGGTAACTGAAGCTTTCTTT CASSFNVRGWVTEAFF
. TRBJ2-7 TRBV5-4 TRBD1 TGTGCCAGCAGCTCTCGGACAGGGTCGGACTACGAGCAGTACTTC CASSSRTGSDYEQYF
. TRBJ2-2 TRBV9 . TGTGCCAGCAGCGTAACCGGGGCTTTCGGGGAGCTGTTTTTT CASSVTGAFGELFF
once TRBJ1-5 TRBV28 TRBD1 TGTGCCAGCAGTTTAGTGACAGGGATACATCAGCCCCAGCATTTT CASSLVTGIHQPQHF
. TRBJ2-5 TRBV30 TRBD1 TGTGCCTGGAGTTCGGGGACAGGGGGCGTTATATCTTCGGAGACCCAGTACTTC CAWSSGTGGVISSETQYF
. TRBJ1-3 TRBV7-8 . TGTGCCAGCAGCGGAATGGGGGTCGGGCTCTCTGGAAACACCATATATTTT CASSGMGVGLSGNTIYF
. TRBJ1-2 TRBV6-5 TRBD1 TGTGCCAGCAGTTGGACAGGCTATGGCTACACCTTC CASSWTGYGYTF
. TRBJ1-2 TRBV7-2 TRBD1 TGTGCCAGCAGCCAGGGGACAGGAGAACTTAACTATGGCTACACCTTC CASSQGTGELNYGYTF
. TRBJ2-7 TRBV5-1 . TGCGCCAGCAGCTCCGGGATCTCCGAAGGGGAGCAGTACTTC CASSSGISEGEQYF
. TRBJ2-1 TRBV4-1 TRBD2 TGCGCCAGCAGCCGCCGATCCGGGGGGGCCTTTGATGATGAGCAGTTCTTC CASSRRSGGAFDDEQFF
once TRBJ1-6 TRBV2 . TGTGCCAGCAGGGGGGAGGGGCATTCACCCCTCCACTTT CASRGEGHSPLHF
. TRBJ2-1 TRBV7-2 . TGTGCCAGCAGCTTAGGATCCGCAGTGGCCTACAATGAGCAGTTCTTC CASSLGSAVAYNEQFF
. TRBJ1-3 TRBV2 . TGTGCCACCCGCTACTCTGGAAACACCATATATTTT CATRYSGNTIYF
. TRBJ2-1 TRBV10-3 TRBD1 TGTGCCATCAGTGGGGACAGGGGGTCGCACAATGAGCAGTTCTTC CAISGDRGSHNEQFF
. TRBJ2-5 TRBV11-2 . TGTGCCAGCAGTCAACTGGAGACCCAGTACTTC CASSQLETQYF
. TRBJ2-1 TRBV19 TRBD2 TGTGCCAGTAGTCCGGGGGGATACAATGAGCAGTTCTTC CASSPGGYNEQFF
. TRBJ1-2 TRBV7-3 . TGTGCCAGCAGCTTAGGTCGTGATTATGGCTACACCTTC CASSLGRDYGYTF
once TRBJ2-3 TRBV6-5 . TGTGCCAGCGTTCGGGGGTGGGGTTCCACAGATACGCAGTATTTT CASVRGWGSTDTQYF
. TRBJ1-4 TRBV28 TRBD1 TGTGCCAGCAGTTTCGTTGGGACAGTGAGTGAAAAACTGTTTTTT CASSFVGTVSEKLFF
few TRBJ1-3 TRBV28 TRBD1 TGTGCCAGCACCTTTACAGGGGACATCTCTGGAAACACCATATATTTT CASTFTGDISGNTIYF
. TRBJ2-5 TRBV7-6 . TGTGCCAGCAGCTTAAATCCGGCAGGGGCCACCTGGGAGACCCAGTACTTC CASSLNPAGATWETQYF
. TRBJ2-1 TRBV28 . TGTGCCAGCAGTCTCCCAGTAAGGGGAGATCAGTTCTTC CASSLPVRGDQFF
. TRBJ1-2 TRBV4-3 TRBD1 TGCGCCAGCAGCCAAGGGGGACAGGGGGCCAGCTATGGCTACACCTTC CASSQGGQGASYGYTF